This T cell receptor (beta chain) came from a study of glioma-infiltrating T cells. Overall study findings and caveats: Gliomas, especially low-grade, showed above-expected tissue-blood divergence; non-neoplastic patients showed below.

Using RNA template, CDR3s of TCR alpha and beta were amplified with iRepertoire arm-PCR. TCRdb analysed the multiplex PCR reads with MiXCR anew, one entry per CDR3 protein. The sample shows 150,000 to 200,000 distinct CDR3 sequences, about 31% of them seen only once. The V and J ends lost 6 bases and 2 bases, in that order; junction bases with no gene match: 16. The CDR3 runs to 17 residues. Germline-derived CDR1 and CDR2 are MGHDK and SYGVNS. As for this clonotype: The target antigen is unknown.

The genes are TRBV25-1 and TRBJ2-7; TRBD2 matches 7 bases. Sequences were obtained from glioma tissue, nonneoplastic brain tissue, or PBMCs (not recorded which). This receptor was identified in a human donor with low-grade glioma or glioblastoma, undergoing nonglioma brain surgery, or in good health (not recorded which). DNA for the CDR3: TGTGCCAGCAGGGGGGGGGGGAAGGTGGGACCAGCCTACGAGCAGTACTTC. It encodes CASRGGGKVGPAYEQYF.